The 6 T cell receptor beta chains given below trace back to one sample, sequenced in a study of blood T cell repertoires in COVID-19. The data were produced by immunoSEQ multiplex PCR, yet TCRdb's version contains in-frame clones alone and is incomplete. The data contain approximately 74,000 clones, 88% of them singletons. The sample comprised peripheral blood. These receptors were taken from a man aged 70-80 years with acute or convalescent COVID-19.

The CDR3 loop is CASSPGDEQYF. The CDR3 DNA sequence: TGTGCCAGCAGTCCGGGGGACGAGCAGTACTTC. The chain uses TRBV28 and TRBJ2-7, with D perhaps TRBD2 (6 bases). Germline values: CDR1 MDHEN, CDR2 SYDVKM. CDR3 length equals 11 residues. V lost 5 bases and J lost 5, with 7 bases in between.

This clone was counted only a few times. The chain has TRBV28 and TRBJ1-5; 9 bases map to TRBD1. This CDR3 comprises 17 residues. Unmatched junction bases numbered 7, after V lost 4 bases and J lost 0 bases. Germline V gene sequence: CDR1 MDHEN, CDR2 SYDVKM. CDR3 coding DNA: TGTGCCAGCAGTTCACGGACAGGGGAATATAGCAATCAGCCCCAGCATTTT. This codes for CASSSRTGEYSNQPQHF.

With regard to this clone: In the same sample, other DNA sequences code for this CDR3. The V call is TRBV6-5, the J call TRBJ2-7; 7 bases align to TRBD1. Germline V gives CDR1 MNHEY, CDR2 SVGAGI. Trimming at V came to 6 bases and at J to 2 bases, leaving 4 bases not matched to a gene. This CDR3 spans 13 amino acids. The DNA of the CDR3 is TGTGCCAGCAGCCGACAGGGACCCTACGAGCAGTACTTC. Amino acid sequence: CASSRQGPYEQYF.

The chain recombines TRBV4-3 with TRBJ1-5; D is unclear. This CDR3 has 15 residues. CDR1 is LGHNA and CDR2 is YSLEER in the germline V gene. V lost 3 bases, J lost 0 bases, and 9 bases lay in between. The CDR3 DNA sequence: TGCGCCAGCAGCCAGGACGGGAATAGCAATCAGCCCCAGCATTTT. Translated, it gives CASSQDGNSNQPQHF.

This clone was counted between two and nine times. The CDR3 protein is CASSPRGNGAQPQHF. CDR3 in DNA: TGTGCCAGCAGCCCCAGGGGCAATGGAGCTCAGCCCCAGCATTTT. V gene TRBV6-2 or TRBV6-3 combines with J gene TRBJ1-5, with D possibly matching TRBD1 (6 bases). There are 15 residues in the CDR3. Germline-derived CDR1 and CDR2 are MNHEY and SVGEGT. The ends were cut back, 6 bases at V and 6 bases at J, with 18 bases in the middle.

V gene TRBV6-5 combines with J gene TRBJ2-7; D is uncertain. Germline V gene sequence: CDR1 MNHEY, CDR2 SVGAGI. Deletions cut 0 bases from V and 2 bases from J, with 14 bases between. The CDR3 sequence is 16 residues long. The CDR3 DNA reads as TGTGCCAGCAGTTACTCGATTTCTAATCCCCCCTACGAGCAGTACTTC. Translation gives CASSYSISNPPYEQYF.